Listed below are T cell receptor beta chains from one sample, sequenced in a study of cytomegalovirus exposure and HLA in healthy donors. The method was immunoSEQ multiplex PCR; TCRdb's version includes in-frame clones alone and lacks a portion of them. The sample lists some 220,000 clones, over 70% occurring once. Sequenced input: PBMCs. These TCRs come from a woman aged 55-69 years in good health and CMV-seropositive. CDR3s leave out the opening cysteine and the closing phenylalanine or tryptophan. The order of the fields is V gene, CDR3 protein.

v_call: TRBV19
cdr3_aa: ASSIGTAYNEQF

v_call: TRBV5-1
cdr3_aa: ASSSIAGTGDYNEQF

v_call: TRBV7-2
cdr3_aa: ASSLANGYEQY

v_call: TRBV4-1
cdr3_aa: ASSQEVAASNQPQH

v_call: TRBV6-1
cdr3_aa: ASRERWGRGIWGGNTEAF

v_call: TRBV7-9
cdr3_aa: ASSLTLGWSSSTDTQY

v_call: TRBV7-3
cdr3_aa: ASSLAGQGTEQF

v_call: TRBV7-2
cdr3_aa: ASSLVYAGGQDEQF

v_call: TRBV15
cdr3_aa: ATSRTGLDGYT

v_call: TRBV5-5
cdr3_aa: ASSLAGATGDSYGYT

v_call: TRBV5-1
cdr3_aa: ASTRSVGKVGEQF

v_call: TRBV27
cdr3_aa: ASSLAGSTDTQY

v_call: TRBV6-1
cdr3_aa: ASWWTSGYEQY

v_call: TRBV30
cdr3_aa: AWSVRGSEQY

v_call: TRBV28
cdr3_aa: ASSPQVNSGNTIY

v_call: TRBV27
cdr3_aa: ASSLTGYGEQY

v_call: TRBV5-1
cdr3_aa: ASSLALTVGYEQY

v_call: TRBV5-1
cdr3_aa: ASSLGVSNYGYT

v_call: TRBV5-1
cdr3_aa: ASSPGQGGWTQY

v_call: TRBV7-2
cdr3_aa: ASSFQGTDTQY

v_call: TRBV11-3
cdr3_aa: ASSGGGNSPLH

v_call: TRBV6-6
cdr3_aa: ASDGTGNSPLH

v_call: TRBV7-2
cdr3_aa: ASSFYRVGVEQY

v_call: TRBV13
cdr3_aa: ASSTRTGAGELF

v_call: TRBV7-9
cdr3_aa: ASSLEGQGIDTQY

v_call: TRBV19
cdr3_aa: ACKGTGNQPQH

v_call: TRBV5-6
cdr3_aa: ASSSIYNYGYT

v_call: TRBV30
cdr3_aa: AWSGGHYTGELF

v_call: TRBV15
cdr3_aa: ATRGPNTGELF

v_call: TRBV28
cdr3_aa: ASRVSGTSSGYT

v_call: TRBV7-2
cdr3_aa: ASSLGAGGQEQY

v_call: TRBV4-2
cdr3_aa: ASSQEAGANTDTQY

v_call: TRBV2
cdr3_aa: AGGLAVDEQY

v_call: TRBV19
cdr3_aa: ASSIEGDNTVYGYT

v_call: TRBV6-5
cdr3_aa: ASSYSATLANYGYT

v_call: TRBV15
cdr3_aa: ATSRDRGETQY

v_call: TRBV5-1
cdr3_aa: ASSVDGYYTEAF

v_call: TRBV19
cdr3_aa: ASSAGGEDTQY

v_call: TRBV5-1
cdr3_aa: ASSQPRGGYT

v_call: TRBV7-9
cdr3_aa: ASSFSGKETQY

v_call: TRBV7-3
cdr3_aa: ASSSSLASEQY

v_call: TRBV6-5
cdr3_aa: ASSYSRGITDTQY